The 25 T cell receptor beta chains below come from one sample, sequenced in a study of T-cell memory formation after mild COVID-19. TCRdb processed the 5' RACE reads anew with MiXCR; each CDR3 protein has one entry. The data show around 320,000 distinct CDR3 sequences, with around 27% seen just once and roughly 12% held by the top ten. The specimen was PBMCs or a T cell subset sorted from them (not recorded which). The receptors were gathered from an adult woman who had mild COVID-19 (a few samples of this study predate the infection). Cell type and time point are not known.

This clonotype has a handful of counts. The chain joins TRBV24-1 to TRBJ2-3, with 7 nucleotides matching TRBD1. The CDR3 consists of 15 residues. The germline CDR1 and CDR2 sequences are KGHDR and SFDVKD. The V and J ends lost 9 bases and 3 bases, in that order; junction bases with no gene match: 11. The CDR3 spells CATHPGQGETDTQYF. CDR3 nucleotides: TGTGCCACCCACCCGGGGCAGGGGGAGACAGATACGCAGTATTTT.

The CDR3 region is CATSDSRQGLAYEQYF. The CDR3 DNA follows: TGTGCCACCAGTGATTCGAGACAGGGTCTAGCCTACGAGCAGTACTTC. This chain joins TRBV24-1 and TRBJ2-7; 7 bases map to TRBD1. Germline V gene sequence: CDR1 KGHDR, CDR2 SFDVKD. The CDR3 is made up of 16 amino acids. Trimming took 2 bases from V and 2 from J; bases not matched to a gene: 8.

This clonotype was detected a few times. This chain uses TRBV7-2 with TRBJ1-1, with TRBD1 as a possible D gene (5 bases). V was pared by 5 bases and J by 4 bases, with 14 bases between. Germline values: CDR1 SGHTA, CDR2 FQGNSA. The CDR3 covers 14 residues. CDR3 DNA sequence: TGTGCCAGCAGCGTGGCGGGACTTTCCACTGAAGCTTTCTTT. Translating it yields CASSVAGLSTEAFF.

CDR3 residues: CASSLLRPSAQETQYF. CDR3 in DNA: TGTGCCAGCAGTCTTCTCCGACCCTCGGCCCAAGAGACCCAGTACTTC. The J gene is TRBJ2-5, the V gene TRBV27; D gene unclear. The length of the CDR3 is 16 residues. Germline values: CDR1 MNHEY, CDR2 SMNVEV (reference sequence). The V end was cut by 5 bases, the J end by 1 base, with 17 bases between.

This clonotype showed up just a few times. The gene calls are TRBV24-1 and TRBJ2-3; 8 nucleotides match TRBD2. From germline, CDR1 is KGHDR and CDR2 SFDVKD. The CDR3 sequence is 15 residues long. Trimming at V came to 7 bases and at J to 3 bases, leaving 8 bases not matched to a gene. The CDR3 bases are TGTGCCACCAGCACCGGGACTAGTTCGACAGATACGCAGTATTTT. This codes for CATSTGTSSTDTQYF.

The V gene is TRBV24-1, the J gene TRBJ2-1; weak D call: TRBD1 (5 bases). Germline V gene data show CDR1 as KGHDR and CDR2 as SFDVKD. The V end lost 5 bases, the J end lost 7 bases, and 11 bases lay between the germline ends. The CDR3 covers 13 residues. The CDR3 bases are TGTGCCACCAGTGCAAGGGGTCCGAATGAGCAGTTCTTC. It specifies CATSARGPNEQFF.

This clonotype came up a few times. The gene calls are TRBV4-2 and TRBJ2-3; 8 bases agree with TRBD2. CDR3 length: 17 residues. The ends lost 1 base at V and 2 bases at J; junction bases unmatched: 8. Germline loops: CDR1 LGHNA, CDR2 YNFKEQ. The CDR3 bases are TGTGCCAGCAGCCAAGTTCCGGCGGGGGGATACACAGATACGCAGTATTTT. Its translation is CASSQVPAGGYTDTQYF.

This clonotype has just a few counts. The CDR3 DNA reads as TGTGCCAGCAGTGTGGGAGGACTCTACGAGCAGTACTTC. Translated, it gives CASSVGGLYEQYF. The chain is built from TRBV2 and TRBJ2-7; a weak D match, TRBD2 (6 bases). The germline V and J ends were trimmed by 4 bases and 3 bases, with 10 bases remaining between them. Germline values: CDR1 SNHLY, CDR2 FYNNEI. This CDR3 has 13 amino acids. The full variable domain, completed using reference TRBV2 and TRBJ2-7, is EPEVTQTPSHQVTQMGQEVILRCVPISNHLYFYWYRQILGQKVEFLVSFYNNEISEKSEIFDDQFSVERPDGSNFTLKIRSTKLEDSAMYFCASSVGGLYEQYFGPGTRLTVT.

The V call is TRBV11-2, the J call TRBJ2-5; D may be TRBD2 (6 bases). V lost 4 bases to trimming and J lost 5 bases, with 26 bases between them. CDR3 length equals 18 residues. Germline V gene sequence: CDR1 SGHAT, CDR2 FQNNGV. This CDR3 reads CASSSESTGLFALETQYF. The CDR3 DNA reads TGTGCCAGCAGCTCAGAATCGACGGGACTTTTTGCTTTGGAGACCCAGTACTTC.

This chain joins TRBV3-1 and TRBJ1-2; D may be TRBD1 (6 bases). The V end lost 0 bases, the J end lost 2 bases, and 16 bases lay between the germline ends. This CDR3 has 17 amino acids. Germline V gives CDR1 LGHDT, CDR2 YNNKEL (reference sequence). The CDR3 loop reads CASSQDVWGAKNYGYTF. CDR3 nucleotide sequence: TGTGCCAGCAGCCAAGATGTGTGGGGGGCCAAGAACTATGGCTACACCTTC.

This chain uses TRBV5-1 with TRBJ2-3, with TRBD2 as a possible D gene (6 bases). From germline, CDR1 is SGHRS and CDR2 YFSETQ. The CDR3 consists of 17 residues. V was cut by 0 bases and J by 1 base, with 15 bases left in between. In DNA, the CDR3 is TGCGCCAGCAGCTTGGCTGGTGGAGCGGGCCGCACAGATACGCAGTATTTT. It codes for CASSLAGGAGRTDTQYF.

The V and J genes are TRBV27 and TRBJ1-2; 7 bases fit TRBD1. With V trimmed by 0 bases and J by 6 bases, 1 base remained unmatched. The germline CDR1 and CDR2 sequences are MNHEY and SMNVEV (reference sequence). The CDR3 contains 13 residues. CDR3 sequence: CASSLSGGNGYTF. The CDR3 DNA is TGTGCCAGCAGTTTATCAGGGGGCAATGGCTACACCTTC.

This clonotype occurred a few times. This chain joins TRBV7-6 and TRBJ2-7; no firm D call. The CDR3 sequence is 14 residues long. Between the trimmed V and J ends, which lost 1 base and 3 bases, there was a span of 10 bases. Germline V lookup: CDR1 SGHVS, CDR2 FNYEAQ. The CDR3 spells CASSLGQAFYEQYF. The CDR3 DNA follows: TGTGCCAGCAGCTTAGGTCAGGCGTTCTACGAGCAGTACTTC.

The J gene is TRBJ2-1, the V gene TRBV6-2 or TRBV6-3, with 11 bases identical to TRBD2. CDR1 and CDR2 from the germline V gene are MNHEY and SVGEGT. The ends lost 0 bases at V and 0 bases at J; junction bases unmatched: 19. The CDR3 totals 23 residues. The CDR3 loop reads CASSYSTGGVTSGVKSSYNEQFF. The DNA of the CDR3 is TGTGCCAGCAGTTACTCGACCGGGGGGGTGACTAGCGGGGTGAAGAGCTCCTACAATGAGCAGTTCTTC.

The rearrangement joins TRBV5-1 to TRBJ2-3, with TRBD1 matching 11 bases. The germline V gene encodes CDR1 SGHRS and CDR2 YFSETQ. V was pared by 3 bases and J by 2 bases, with 5 bases of the junction left unmatched. The CDR3 extends over 16 amino acids. The CDR3 DNA reads TGCGCCAGCAGCTCAGGGACAGGGGGTATCACAGATACGCAGTATTTT. Its translation: CASSSGTGGITDTQYF.

The CDR3 protein is CASSLGQLGGYTF. The CDR3 DNA reads TGTGCCAGCAGCTTAGGGCAGCTGGGGGGCTACACCTTC. V is TRBV7-6 and J is TRBJ1-2, with D uncertain. Germline-derived CDR1 and CDR2 are SGHVS and FNYEAQ. The ends were cut back, 1 base at V and 8 bases at J, with 11 bases in the middle. The CDR3 covers 13 residues.

This clonotype was found once. V usage is TRBV3-1 and J usage is TRBJ2-7; possibly TRBD2 for D (6 bases). V lost 8 bases to trimming and J lost 3 bases, with 17 bases between them. The germline CDR1 and CDR2 sequences are LGHDT and YNNKEL (reference sequence). This CDR3 comprises 14 residues. The CDR3 DNA follows: TGTGCCAGCTCCCATGGGACTTGGGGCTACGAGCAGTACTTC. This sequence encodes CASSHGTWGYEQYF.

V is TRBV9 and J is TRBJ2-5, with D perhaps matching TRBD2 (6 bases). V lost 0 bases and J 5 bases, leaving 14 bases between the germline ends. The CDR3 length is 15 residues. Germline assignment: CDR1 SGDLS and CDR2 YYNGEE. In nucleotides, the CDR3 is TGTGCCAGCAGCGTAGGGGGGGTCTCCGCCGAGACCCAGTACTTC. It encodes CASSVGGVSAETQYF. The full variable domain, with the rest looked up from reference TRBV9 and TRBJ2-5, is DSGVTQTPKHLITATGQRVTLRCSPRSGDLSVYWYQQSLDQGLQFLIQYYNGEERAKGNILERFSAQQFPDLHSELNLSSLELGDSALYFCASSVGGVSAETQYFGPGTRLLVL.

This clonotype was seen more than once but under ten times. The chain recombines TRBV7-9 with TRBJ2-5, with 7 bases identical to TRBD1. The germline gives CDR1 SEHNR, CDR2 FQNEAQ (reference sequence). Trimming took 5 bases from V and 2 from J; bases not matched to a gene: 8. The CDR3 totals 15 residues. In nucleotides, the CDR3 is TGTGCCAGCAGCCAAAGCGACAGGGAGCAAGAGACCCAGTACTTC. Encoded protein: CASSQSDREQETQYF. Full variable domain (remainder filled in from reference TRBV7-9 and TRBJ2-5): DTGVSQNPRHKITKRGQNVTFRCDPISEHNRLYWYRQTLGQGPEFLTYFQNEAQLEKSRLLSDRFSAERPKGSFSTLEIQRTEQGDSAMYLCASSQSDREQETQYFGPGTRLLVL.

This clonotype has only one observation. The chain combines TRBV9 with TRBJ2-3; D is undetermined. CDR1 SGDLS and CDR2 YYNGEE come from the germline V gene. This CDR3 has 15 amino acids. Trimming took off 3 bases at V and 2 bases at J, with 13 bases between the two ends. CDR3 DNA: TGTGCCAGCAGCGCCCCGGTCGATGTCACAGATACGCAGTATTTT. Its protein is CASSAPVDVTDTQYF. Variable domain in full (rest from reference TRBV9 and TRBJ2-3): DSGVTQTPKHLITATGQRVTLRCSPRSGDLSVYWYQQSLDQGLQFLIQYYNGEERAKGNILERFSAQQFPDLHSELNLSSLELGDSALYFCASSAPVDVTDTQYFGPGTRLTVL.

In this sample, this clonotype turned up many times. V gene TRBV5-1 combines with J gene TRBJ2-7, with TRBD1 matching over 7 bases. CDR1 is SGHRS and CDR2 is YFSETQ in the germline V gene. This CDR3 is 14 amino acids long. After removal of 4 bases from V and 2 bases from J, the junction contained 6 bases not matched to a gene. The CDR3 DNA is TGCGCCAGCAGCCTAACCGGGACAGCCTACGAGCAGTACTTC. It specifies CASSLTGTAYEQYF.

The chain links TRBV11-3 to TRBJ1-4; possibly TRBD1 for D (5 bases). Germline CDR1 reads SGHNT; CDR2 reads YENEEA. The germline V and J ends were trimmed by 5 bases and 3 bases, with 10 bases remaining between them. This CDR3 has 14 residues. The CDR3 DNA sequence: TGTGCCAGCAGCCGACAGATTGCTAATGAAAAACTGTTTTTT. Residues: CASSRQIANEKLFF. The complete variable domain, with remaining parts taken from reference TRBV11-3 and TRBJ1-4, reads EAGVVQSPRYKIIEKKQPVAFWCNPISGHNTLYWYLQNLGQGPELLIRYENEEAVDDSQLPKDRFSAERLKGVDSTLKIQPAELGDSAVYLCASSRQIANEKLFFGSGTQLSVL.

This chain connects TRBV7-2 to TRBJ2-1; 12 bases are shared with TRBD2. CDR3 length: 18 residues. J was trimmed by 3 bases and V by 9 bases; bases with no gene match: 15. Germline CDR1 reads SGHTA; CDR2 reads FQGNSA. In DNA form, the CDR3 reads TGTGCCAGTCCCGATAGGGGAGGGACTAGCGGGTACTACAATGAGCAGTTCTTC. Translation: CASPDRGGTSGYYNEQFF.

The DNA of the CDR3 is TGTGCCAGCAGTGGCCGAATAGCGGGTTCCTACGAGCAGTACTTC. Residues: CASSGRIAGSYEQYF. V gene TRBV6-2 or TRBV6-3 combines with J gene TRBJ2-7, with 7 bases aligning to TRBD2. The V gene's germline CDR1 is MNHEY and CDR2 SVGEGT. After removal of 5 bases from V and 1 base from J, the junction contained 8 bases not matched to a gene. The CDR3 is 15 amino acids.

This clonotype was picked up a small number of times. The chain employs TRBV14 and TRBJ2-3, with D perhaps TRBD2 (6 bases). Per the germline V gene, CDR1 is SGHDN and CDR2 is FVKESK. This CDR3 is built from 18 residues. V lost 0 bases and J 1 base, leaving 17 bases between the germline ends. The CDR3 spells CASSQELLAGWGTDTQYF. As DNA, the CDR3 is TGTGCCAGCAGCCAAGAACTGTTGGCGGGATGGGGCACAGATACGCAGTATTTT.